These T cell receptor beta chains were read from a single sample in a study of Tregs in tolerant kidney transplant recipients. Sequencing used immunoSEQ multiplex PCR; TCRdb keeps in-frame clones, though not all of them. Of about 56,000 clones in the sample, 83% were seen once. The sample comprised CD4+ T cells from blood. These receptor sequences come from a human donor in good health. The CDR3 runs from the conserved cysteine through the conserved F or W. A D gene is named only where the DNA matches it firmly. Expanded clones get a size class; other rows say once, few or many, or leave the size out.

CDR3 | DNA | D | J | size | V
CATSRTPWNTEAFF | TGTGCCACCAGCAGAACCCCTTGGAACACTGAAGCTTTCTTT | - | TRBJ1-1 | - | TRBV15
CASSLGGSYNEQFF | TGTGCCAGCAGCCTAGGAGGGTCCTACAATGAGCAGTTCTTC | - | TRBJ2-1 | - | TRBV7-2
CASSLSGAIGYTF | TGTGCCAGCAGCTTATCAGGGGCAATCGGCTACACCTTC | - | TRBJ1-2 | - | TRBV7-2
CASSLLSRAANTEAFF | TGTGCCAGCAGCCTCCTTTCGAGGGCGGCGAACACTGAAGCTTTCTTT | - | TRBJ1-1 | - | TRBV9
CASSHTGTSNTEAFF | TGTGCCAGCAGCCACACAGGGACAAGCAACACTGAAGCTTTCTTT | - | TRBJ1-1 | many | TRBV14
CASSNGPTLFF | TGTGCCAGCAGCAACGGGCCAACTCTGTTCTTC | - | TRBJ2-1 | - | TRBV7-2
CASSLGTDPGYTF | TGTGCCAGCAGCTTAGGGACAGATCCTGGCTACACCTTC | TRBD1 | TRBJ1-2 | - | TRBV5-8
CASSLTGNLQETQYF | TGTGCCAGCAGCTTGACAGGCAATTTACAAGAGACCCAGTACTTC | - | TRBJ2-5 | - | TRBV7-3
CASSPLLGDTQYF | TGTGCCAGCTCCCCCCTTCTAGGGGATACGCAGTATTTT | - | TRBJ2-3 | - | TRBV18
CASRSGGTGELFF | TGCGCCAGCAGATCCGGGGGCACCGGGGAGCTGTTTTTT | - | TRBJ2-2 | - | TRBV5-1
CASSLVLRGGRTGEQYF | TGTGCCAGCAGCTTGGTCTTAAGGGGAGGGAGAACGGGGGAGCAGTACTTC | TRBD2 | TRBJ2-7 | - | TRBV5-6
CASRLALGNTIYF | TGTGCCAGCAGGCTCGCTTTGGGAAACACCATATATTTT | - | TRBJ1-3 | - | TRBV6-5
CASSLVEGLVQYF | TGCGCCAGCAGCTTGGTGGAGGGGCTAGTGCAGTACTTC | - | TRBJ2-7 | - | TRBV5-1
CASSSTRSGTSTDTQYF | TGTGCCAGCAGCTCAACCCGTAGCGGGACTAGCACAGATACGCAGTATTTT | TRBD2 | TRBJ2-3 | - | TRBV7-9
CASSFGIPYEQYF | TGTGCCAGCAGCTTCGGGATTCCCTACGAGCAGTACTTC | - | TRBJ2-7 | - | TRBV11-3
CAWSVRSGREEKLFF | TGTGCCTGGAGTGTACGTTCAGGGCGGGAGGAAAAACTGTTTTTT | - | TRBJ1-4 | - | TRBV30
CASSLSFSGGQETQYF | TGTGCCAGCAGCTTGAGTTTTAGCGGGGGACAAGAGACCCAGTACTTC | TRBD2 | TRBJ2-5 | - | TRBV5-4
CASRPTGAYEQYF | TGTGCCAGCAGGCCTACAGGGGCCTACGAGCAGTACTTC | TRBD1 | TRBJ2-7 | once | TRBV6-6
CASSPPGLAGGVEQYF | TGTGCCAGCAGTCCTCCGGGACTAGCGGGAGGAGTCGAGCAGTACTTC | TRBD2 | TRBJ2-7 | - | TRBV2
CASSLDHPRADTQYF | TGTGCCAGCAGCTTAGATCACCCCCGGGCAGATACGCAGTATTTT | - | TRBJ2-3 | - | TRBV11-3
CASSSPGLAGVQQYF | TGTGCCAGCAGTTCACCGGGACTAGCGGGAGTACAGCAGTACTTC | TRBD2 | TRBJ2-7 | - | TRBV6-1
CASSHGTGGNIQYF | TGTGCCAGCAGTCACGGGACAGGGGGGAACATTCAGTACTTC | TRBD1 | TRBJ2-4 | - | TRBV11-1
CASTPGGKLFF | TGTGCCAGCACTCCGGGCGGAAAACTGTTTTTT | - | TRBJ1-4 | - | TRBV28
CASSLTGTNSGNTIYF | TGTGCCAGCAGTTTAACAGGGACGAACTCTGGAAACACCATATATTTT | - | TRBJ1-3 | - | TRBV27
CASRDRGGIQYF | TGTGCCAGCAGGGACCGTGGGGGCATTCAGTACTTC | - | TRBJ2-4 | - | TRBV2
CASSLSGPIQETQYF | TGCGCCAGCAGCCTTTCGGGACCAATCCAAGAGACCCAGTACTTC | - | TRBJ2-5 | - | TRBV5-1
CASSNLGHLQETQYF | TGTGCCAGCAGCAATCTGGGCCACCTCCAAGAGACCCAGTACTTC | - | TRBJ2-5 | once | TRBV11-3
CASGDRTNYGYTF | TGTGCCAGCGGCGATCGTACTAACTATGGCTACACCTTC | - | TRBJ1-2 | few | TRBV27
CASSLTSRAGEQYF | TGTGCCAGCAGTTTAACTAGCCGCGCGGGCGAGCAGTACTTC | - | TRBJ2-7 | - | TRBV27
CASTLDGNTEAFF | TGTGCCAGCACCCTGGACGGGAACACTGAAGCTTTCTTT | - | TRBJ1-1 | once | TRBV7-2
CASSSRADTQYF | TGTGCCAGCAGCTCCCGGGCAGATACGCAGTATTTT | - | TRBJ2-3 | few | TRBV5-5
CAARVVFKAIQYF | TGCGCCGCCAGAGTGGTTTTCAAGGCCATTCAGTACTTC | - | TRBJ2-4 | - | TRBV23-1
CASSQDGSSYNEQFF | TGTGCCAGCAGTCAAGACGGCAGCTCCTACAATGAGCAGTTCTTC | - | TRBJ2-1 | - | TRBV7-3
CASRGGGTGAKNIQYF | TGTGCCAGCAGAGGCGGTGGCACCGGAGCCAAAAACATTCAGTACTTC | - | TRBJ2-4 | - | TRBV7-2
CAWNRYGYTF | TGTGCCTGGAACAGGTATGGCTACACCTTC | - | TRBJ1-2 | - | TRBV30
CASSQVVEGITEAFF | TGTGCCAGCAGCCAAGTGGTTGAGGGTATCACTGAAGCTTTCTTT | - | TRBJ1-1 | - | TRBV4-2
CASSFYPSYEQYF | TGTGCCAGCAGCTTTTATCCCTCGTACGAGCAGTACTTC | - | TRBJ2-7 | - | TRBV7-8
CASSSGQFDGYTF | TGTGCCAGCAGCTCCGGACAGTTCGATGGCTACACCTTC | - | TRBJ1-2 | - | TRBV7-2
CASRRVGDGYTF | TGTGCCAGCAGACGGGTTGGTGATGGCTACACCTTC | - | TRBJ1-2 | - | TRBV6-5
CASSSWDTEAFF | TGTGCCAGCAGCAGTTGGGACACTGAAGCTTTCTTT | - | TRBJ1-1 | - | TRBV6-5
CASSLDGYQETQYF | TGTGCCAGCAGCTTAGATGGGTACCAAGAGACCCAGTACTTC | - | TRBJ2-5 | - | TRBV7-8
CASSVQGANTEAFF | TGTGCCAGCAGCGTACAGGGGGCTAACACTGAAGCTTTCTTT | TRBD1 | TRBJ1-1 | - | TRBV7-2
CASSLAWGEDTQYF | TGCGCCAGCAGCCTGGCGTGGGGTGAAGATACGCAGTATTTT | - | TRBJ2-3 | - | TRBV4-1
CASRAWTLSGNTIYF | TGTGCCAGCAGGGCTTGGACCCTCTCTGGAAACACCATATATTTT | - | TRBJ1-3 | - | TRBV2
CAWSVRSGSSYNEQFF | TGTGCCTGGAGTGTACGTAGCGGGAGTTCCTACAATGAGCAGTTCTTC | TRBD2 | TRBJ2-1 | - | TRBV30
CASSLDGRAETQYF | TGTGCCAGCAGCTTGGATGGGCGTGCAGAGACCCAGTACTTC | - | TRBJ2-5 | - | TRBV5-4